This TCR beta chain was captured in a study of OX40 agonist ivuxolimab in advanced cancers. Clones were sequenced by immunoSEQ multiplex PCR, and TCRdb holds only the in-frame ones, with some missing. The table records roughly 56,000 clones, 84% of them present only once. The V and J ends lost 2 bases and 6 bases respectively, with 4 bases between them. This CDR3 is built from 11 residues. In germline, CDR1 is MNHEY, CDR2 SVGAGI. The gene calls are TRBV6-5 and TRBJ1-1; D gene ambiguous. Sequencing was performed on CD4+ or CD8+ T cells sorted from blood, taken in a trial of the OX40 agonist ivuxolimab. The source of this sequence is an adult with an advanced solid tumor such as melanoma, head and neck, liver or kidney cancer. CDR3 residues: CASSYGPEAFF. CDR3 nucleotide sequence: TGTGCCAGCAGTTACGGCCCTGAAGCTTTCTTT.